The rows below give T cell receptor beta chains drawn from one sample of a study of blood T cell repertoires in COVID-19. Measured with immunoSEQ multiplex PCR; TCRdb has only the in-frame clones, and not every one. The data hold 110,000 to 150,000 clones, with roughly 85% observed a single time. Sequences were obtained from peripheral blood. The receptor set was obtained from a man between 50 and 59 years old with acute or convalescent COVID-19. The CDR3 runs from the conserved cysteine through the conserved F or W. The D gene is left open where the match is weak. Clone size is stated in some rows and not others, as once, few, many or a class when expanded.

abundance,v_gene,j_gene,d_gene,CDR3nt,CDR3aa
NA,TRBV3-1/TRBV3-2,TRBJ1-2,NA,TGTGCCAGCAGCCCTGGTTTGGGTTCAGGCTATGGCTACACCTTC,CASSPGLGSGYGYTF
NA,TRBV6-1,TRBJ2-1,NA,TGTGCCAGCAGTGAAGGACTGTGGATGCAGAATGAGCAGTTCTTC,CASSEGLWMQNEQFF
NA,TRBV10-2,TRBJ1-5,NA,TGCGCCAGCAGTGACCCAACTGAGTGGCCAGCCCAGCCCGCCGCTAACCCAGGGCCCCAGCATTTT,CASSDPTEWPAQPAANPGPQHF
NA,TRBV9,TRBJ1-1,NA,TGTGCCAGCAGCGTAGGTGAAGGGGACACTGAAGCTTTCTTT,CASSVGEGDTEAFF
NA,TRBV7-9,TRBJ2-3,TRBD2,TGTGCCAGCAGCCCGACTCGCGGGGGAGTGGTAAGCACAGATACGCAGTATTTT,CASSPTRGGVVSTDTQYF
NA,TRBV5-1,TRBJ2-5,NA,TGCGCCAGCAGCATGGGGACACTCCAAGAGACCCAGTACTTC,CASSMGTLQETQYF
NA,TRBV6-5,TRBJ2-1,TRBD2,TGTGCCAGCAGTCCGACTAGCGGGAGTTACAATGAGCAGTTCTTC,CASSPTSGSYNEQFF
NA,TRBV6-1,TRBJ2-7,TRBD2,TGTGCCAGCAGTGAAGTTCGTAGTCTAGCGGTCTCCTACGAGCAGTACTTC,CASSEVRSLAVSYEQYF
once,TRBV18,TRBJ2-7,NA,TGTGCCAGCTCACCGCCAGACATCTTTGGGGAGCAGTACTTC,CASSPPDIFGEQYF
NA,TRBV7-8,TRBJ2-1,NA,TGTGCCAGCAGCTTTGGAGGAGTCACATACAATGAGCAGTTCTTC,CASSFGGVTYNEQFF
NA,TRBV7-2,TRBJ1-5,NA,TGTGCCAGCAGCCTTAATACAGGGAATCAGCCCCAGCATTTT,CASSLNTGNQPQHF
NA,TRBV11-3,TRBJ1-4,NA,TGTGCCAGTACCGGACATGATGAAAAACTGTTTTTT,CASTGHDEKLFF
NA,TRBV18,TRBJ1-4,NA,TGTGCCAGCTCACCTTACACAGGGATTAATGAAAAACTGTTTTTT,CASSPYTGINEKLFF
NA,TRBV3-1/TRBV3-2,TRBJ1-2,TRBD1,TGTGCCAGCAGCCCGACAGGGCCCTATGGCTACACCTTC,CASSPTGPYGYTF
NA,TRBV19,TRBJ2-2,TRBD2,TGTGCCAGTAGTACACTCCCGGGACTAGGCGCCACCGGGGAGCTGTTTTTT,CASSTLPGLGATGELFF
NA,TRBV7-9,TRBJ1-5,NA,TGTGCCAGCAGCTCGCAAAGCGAAAATCAGCCCCAGCATTTT,CASSSQSENQPQHF
NA,TRBV3-1/TRBV3-2,TRBJ1-1,TRBD1,TGTGCCAGCAGCGGGACAGGGTGGGAAGCTTTCTTT,CASSGTGWEAFF
NA,TRBV5-1,TRBJ2-2,NA,TGCGCCAGCAATGGGGAGGACACCGGGGAGCTGTTTTTT,CASNGEDTGELFF
NA,TRBV15,TRBJ2-7,NA,TGTGCCACCAGCAGCCAGGGGTACGAGCAGTACTTC,CATSSQGYEQYF
NA,TRBV5-8,TRBJ1-2,TRBD1,TGTGCCAGCAGCTTGGGACAGGGCCACTCCTATGGCTACACCTTC,CASSLGQGHSYGYTF
once,TRBV18,TRBJ1-5,TRBD1,TGTGCCAGCTCACCACTAGGACAGGGGGCGGTGGGCAATCAGCCCCAGCATTTT,CASSPLGQGAVGNQPQHF
NA,TRBV3-1/TRBV3-2,TRBJ1-2,NA,TGTGCCAGCAGCCAAGGACAGGATTATGGCTACACCTTC,CASSQGQDYGYTF
NA,TRBV28,TRBJ1-1,NA,TGTGCCAGCAGTCCTTCGGACAGAGCGAACACTGAAGCTTTCTTT,CASSPSDRANTEAFF
NA,TRBV6-6,TRBJ2-3,TRBD2,TGTGCCAGCGCAAACAGGCGGGGGGGCGATCCAGATACGCAGTATTTT,CASANRRGGDPDTQYF
NA,TRBV19,TRBJ2-1,TRBD2,TGTGCCAGTAGTTCTGGGACTAGCGTAATAAATGAGCAGTTCTTC,CASSSGTSVINEQFF
NA,TRBV9,TRBJ1-1,TRBD1,TGTGCCAGCAGCCCTGGGACAGGGGCGGCGGCTTTCTTT,CASSPGTGAAAFF
NA,TRBV7-9,TRBJ2-7,TRBD2,TGTGCCAGCTCGGCTAGCGGGGCCTACGAGCAGTACTTC,CASSASGAYEQYF
NA,TRBV21-1,TRBJ2-7,NA,TGTGCCAGCAGCAAAGGTCGGTCGGACGAGCAGTACTTC,CASSKGRSDEQYF
NA,TRBV27,TRBJ1-4,TRBD1,TGTGCCAGCAGTTTAGGGGGACAGTGTTTT,CASSLGGQCF
NA,TRBV18,TRBJ2-3,NA,TGTGCCAGCTCACCAATAGAAAAGAGCACAGATACGCAGTATTTT,CASSPIEKSTDTQYF
NA,TRBV11-3,TRBJ2-1,TRBD1,TGTGCCAGCCGGGGACAGGGGAGACGGTCGTCCTCCTACAATGAGCAGTTCTTC,CASRGQGRRSSSYNEQFF